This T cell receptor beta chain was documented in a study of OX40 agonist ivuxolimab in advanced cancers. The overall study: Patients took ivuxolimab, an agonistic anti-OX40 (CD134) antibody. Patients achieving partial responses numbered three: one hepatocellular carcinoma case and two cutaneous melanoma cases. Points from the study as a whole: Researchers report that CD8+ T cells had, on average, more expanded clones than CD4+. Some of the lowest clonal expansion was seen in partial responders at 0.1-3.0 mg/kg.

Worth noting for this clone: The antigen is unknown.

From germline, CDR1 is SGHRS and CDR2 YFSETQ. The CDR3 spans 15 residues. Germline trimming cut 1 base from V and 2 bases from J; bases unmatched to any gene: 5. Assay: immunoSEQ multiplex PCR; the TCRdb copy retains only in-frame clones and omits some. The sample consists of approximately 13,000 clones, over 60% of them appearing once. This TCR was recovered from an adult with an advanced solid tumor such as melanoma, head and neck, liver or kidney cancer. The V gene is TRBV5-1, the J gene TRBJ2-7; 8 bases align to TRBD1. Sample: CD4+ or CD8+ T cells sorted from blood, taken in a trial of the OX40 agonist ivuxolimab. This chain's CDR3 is CASSLWWDRTYEQYF. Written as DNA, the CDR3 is TGCGCCAGCAGCTTGTGGTGGGACAGGACCTACGAGCAGTACTTC.